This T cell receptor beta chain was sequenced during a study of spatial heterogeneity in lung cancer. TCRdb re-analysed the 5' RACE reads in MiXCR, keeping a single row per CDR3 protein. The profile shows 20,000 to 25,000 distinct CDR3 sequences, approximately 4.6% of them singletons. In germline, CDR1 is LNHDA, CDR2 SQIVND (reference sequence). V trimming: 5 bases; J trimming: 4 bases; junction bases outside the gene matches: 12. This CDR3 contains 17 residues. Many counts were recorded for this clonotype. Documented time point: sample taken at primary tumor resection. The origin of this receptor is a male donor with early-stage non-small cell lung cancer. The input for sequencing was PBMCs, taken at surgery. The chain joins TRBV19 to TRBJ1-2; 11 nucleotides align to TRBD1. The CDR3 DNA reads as TGTGCCAGTAGTCCCACCGGGACAGGGGGATCGAGCTATGGCTACACCTTC. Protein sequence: CASSPTGTGGSSYGYTF.